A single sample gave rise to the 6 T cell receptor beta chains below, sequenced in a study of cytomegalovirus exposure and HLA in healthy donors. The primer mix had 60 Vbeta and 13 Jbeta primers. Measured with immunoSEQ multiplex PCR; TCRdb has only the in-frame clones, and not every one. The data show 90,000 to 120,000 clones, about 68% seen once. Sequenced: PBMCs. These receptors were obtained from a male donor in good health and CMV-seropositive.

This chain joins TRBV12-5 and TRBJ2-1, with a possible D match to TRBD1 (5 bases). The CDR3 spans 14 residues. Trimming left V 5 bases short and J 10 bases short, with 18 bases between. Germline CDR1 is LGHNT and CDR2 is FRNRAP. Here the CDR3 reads CASGITPQGYEQFF. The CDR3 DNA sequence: TGTGCTAGTGGTATAACCCCCCAGGGATACGAGCAGTTCTTC.

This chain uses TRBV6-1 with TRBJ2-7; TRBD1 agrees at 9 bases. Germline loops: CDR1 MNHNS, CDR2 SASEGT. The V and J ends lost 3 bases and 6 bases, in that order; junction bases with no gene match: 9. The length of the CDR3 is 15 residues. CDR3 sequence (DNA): TGTGCCAGCAGTGAGGCCGGGACAGGGAGAGGCGAGCAGTACTTC. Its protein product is CASSEAGTGRGEQYF.

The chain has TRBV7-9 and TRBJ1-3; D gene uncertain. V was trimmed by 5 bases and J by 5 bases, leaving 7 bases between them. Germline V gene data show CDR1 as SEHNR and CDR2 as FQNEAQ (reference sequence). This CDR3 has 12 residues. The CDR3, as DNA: TGTGCCAGCAGCCTTAGCCGAAACACCATATATTTT. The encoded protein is CASSLSRNTIYF. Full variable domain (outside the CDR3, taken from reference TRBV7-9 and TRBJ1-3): DTGVSQNPRHKITKRGQNVTFRCDPISEHNRLYWYRQTLGQGPEFLTYFQNEAQLEKSRLLSDRFSAERPKGSFSTLEIQRTEQGDSAMYLCASSLSRNTIYFGEGSWLTVV.

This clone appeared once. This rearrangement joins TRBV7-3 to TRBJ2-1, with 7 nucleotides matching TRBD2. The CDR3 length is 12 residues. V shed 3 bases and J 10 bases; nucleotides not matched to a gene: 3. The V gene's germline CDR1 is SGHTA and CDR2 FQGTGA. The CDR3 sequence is CASSFAGDEQFF. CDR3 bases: TGTGCCAGCAGCTTTGCGGGGGACGAGCAGTTCTTC.

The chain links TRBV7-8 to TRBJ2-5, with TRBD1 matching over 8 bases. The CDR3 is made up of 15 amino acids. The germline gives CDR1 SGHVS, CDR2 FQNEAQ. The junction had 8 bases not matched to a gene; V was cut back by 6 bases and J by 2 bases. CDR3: CASRYLGQGQETQYF. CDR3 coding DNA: TGTGCCAGCAGGTACCTCGGACAGGGACAAGAGACCCAGTACTTC.

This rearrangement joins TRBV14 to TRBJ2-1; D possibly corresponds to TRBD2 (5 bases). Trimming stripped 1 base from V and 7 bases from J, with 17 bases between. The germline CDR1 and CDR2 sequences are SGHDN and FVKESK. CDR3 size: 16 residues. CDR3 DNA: TGTGCCAGCAGCCAAGTTGCGGTAGCGTCTAAGAATGAGCAGTTCTTC. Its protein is CASSQVAVASKNEQFF.